This is a list of T cell receptor beta chains from one sample in a study of OX40 agonist ivuxolimab in advanced cancers. Data came from immunoSEQ multiplex PCR; TCRdb stores just in-frame clones and leaves some out. The sample lists roughly 69,000 clones; roughly nine tenths were seen once. The sample here was CD4+ or CD8+ T cells sorted from blood, taken in a trial of the OX40 agonist ivuxolimab. The receptors were gathered from an adult with an advanced solid tumor such as melanoma, head and neck, liver or kidney cancer. Both conserved end residues are trimmed from each CDR3. A D gene is named only where the DNA matches it firmly.

J	D	V	CDR3
TRBJ2-3	-	TRBV18	ASSPSSWADTQY
TRBJ2-7	-	TRBV27	ASTPMVGSYEQY
TRBJ1-5	-	TRBV2	ASRGTSNQPQH
TRBJ2-5	-	TRBV7-2	ASSSSGAKRETQY
TRBJ1-4	-	TRBV28	AGGLGATNEKLF
TRBJ2-1	-	TRBV2	ASSERLGNEQF
TRBJ1-2	-	TRBV7-9	ASSLSPLYYGYT
TRBJ2-5	TRBD2	TRBV29-1	SVVAGGETQY
TRBJ2-2	-	TRBV11-3	ASSPLNTGELF
TRBJ1-2	TRBD1	TRBV5-1	ASWGQGSSYGYT
TRBJ1-1	-	TRBV2	ASSERKTGSIGNTEAF
TRBJ1-4	-	TRBV7-2	ASSLSREKLF
TRBJ2-5	-	TRBV7-7	ASSLSIQFQETQY
TRBJ2-3	TRBD2	TRBV9	ASSVDEGGQADTQY
TRBJ2-1	-	TRBV19	ASSIEVGVSYNEQF
TRBJ1-3	-	TRBV7-2	ASSGTFSGNTIY
TRBJ1-1	-	TRBV28	ASRTTVNTEAF
TRBJ2-1	-	TRBV15	ATSTRRNEGTEQF
TRBJ2-3	TRBD2	TRBV7-3	ASSPGRGSGTDTQY
TRBJ2-5	TRBD1	TRBV13	ASGLYLGQGKETQY
TRBJ2-1	TRBD2	TRBV10-1	ASSFSGRNEQF
TRBJ2-1	-	TRBV4-1	ASGKGGEQF
TRBJ1-6	-	TRBV6-5	ASSLGGRADSPLH
TRBJ1-5	TRBD1	TRBV28	ASGYRGRNQPQH
TRBJ2-1	-	TRBV30	AWTSGNTGEQF
TRBJ1-2	-	TRBV19	ASSFRGKANYGYT
TRBJ2-1	-	TRBV27	ASSFRGSYNEQF
TRBJ2-5	-	TRBV28	ASSPPREGTQY
TRBJ2-2	TRBD2	TRBV7-3	ASSSRAGTSGIGIGELF
TRBJ2-3	TRBD2	TRBV2	ASMGGGTDTQY
TRBJ2-1	TRBD2	TRBV19	ASRPGLAGYNEQF
TRBJ1-5	TRBD1	TRBV6-1	ASSVLTGGNQPQH
TRBJ2-5	-	TRBV7-6	ASSLSLIQY
TRBJ2-3	TRBD2	TRBV5-1	ASSGISGSVPDTQY
TRBJ1-1	TRBD1	TRBV5-1	ASSLWTGPNTEAF
TRBJ2-3	TRBD2	TRBV28	ASRGASGTTDTQY
TRBJ2-5	-	TRBV10-3	AISDLETQY
TRBJ1-1	TRBD1	TRBV25-1	ASSVPGQGKTEAF
TRBJ2-5	-	TRBV7-2	ASSFLTREETQY
TRBJ2-7	-	TRBV19	ASSIMVSVREQY
TRBJ1-5	TRBD1	TRBV28	ASSWGTDSNQPQH
TRBJ1-2	-	TRBV19	ASRRQQMQGGYT
TRBJ1-4	-	TRBV29-1	SVEPLRGGGEKLF
TRBJ2-7	TRBD2	TRBV5-1	ASSLDLAGLGIFSYEQY
TRBJ2-2	-	TRBV6-5	ASSLLPTGGELF
TRBJ2-5	-	TRBV15	ATSRRAGRGVGTQY
TRBJ2-6	TRBD1	TRBV5-1	ASSLESGGVSGANVLT
TRBJ2-1	TRBD2	TRBV5-1	ASSPSSGRGAYNEQF
TRBJ2-2	-	TRBV12-5	ASGLVHTGELF
TRBJ2-5	TRBD2	TRBV10-3	AIRPSGMETQY
TRBJ1-1	-	TRBV7-2	ASSLESRPMNTEAF
TRBJ1-5	-	TRBV6-5	ATRAEGPGRPQH
TRBJ1-4	TRBD1	TRBV5-1	ASSRDRVTSNEKLF